The 26 T cell receptor beta chains given below trace back to one sample, sequenced in a study of T cells after yellow fever vaccination. TCRdb reprocessed the 5' RACE reads via MiXCR and lists one record per CDR3 protein. Among about 350,000 distinct CDR3 sequences listed, roughly 8.3% were seen once. The specimen was PBMCs, collected approximately 40 days after the first yellow fever vaccination. Source of these receptors: a man aged 18 to 30 who received the YFV17D yellow fever vaccine.

CDR3 in amino acids: CASSPPWRVHSTDTQYF. CDR3 nucleotide sequence: TGTGCCAGCAGCCCACCCTGGAGGGTCCATAGCACAGATACGCAGTATTTT. The chain is built from TRBV7-3 and TRBJ2-3; maybe TRBD2 (6 bases). Trimming stripped 5 bases from V and 0 bases from J, with 18 bases between. This CDR3 comprises 17 residues. Germline loops: CDR1 SGHTA, CDR2 FQGTGA.

This chain links TRBV7-2 with TRBJ1-5; tentatively, D is TRBD1 (5 bases). The V and J ends lost 5 bases and 4 bases respectively, with 15 bases between them. The CDR3 totals 15 residues. Germline CDR1 reads SGHTA; CDR2 reads FQGNSA. DNA for the CDR3: TGTGCCAGCAGCCCACCCCCAGGGACGAATCAGCCCCAGCATTTT. This sequence encodes CASSPPPGTNQPQHF. The variable domain in full, with the rest retrieved from reference TRBV7-2 and TRBJ1-5, is GAGVSQSPSNKVTEKGKDVELRCDPISGHTALYWYRQSLGQGLEFLIYFQGNSAPDKSGLPSDRFSAERTGGSVSTLTIQRTQQEDSAVYLCASSPPPGTNQPQHFGDGTRLSIL.

This clonotype appeared a few times. The chain links TRBV16 to TRBJ2-1; the match to TRBD2 covers 8 bases. Germline assignment: CDR1 KGHSY and CDR2 FQNENV. The CDR3 is 14 amino acids. The J segment lost 6 bases and the V segment lost 2 bases, leaving 3 bases of the junction unmatched. CDR3 DNA sequence: TGTGCCAGCAGCCAAACAAGCGGGAGCAATGAGCAGTTCTTC. Protein sequence: CASSQTSGSNEQFF.

This clonotype appeared a few times. Here the CDR3 DNA reads TGTGCCAGCAGTTTACCCACAGGGATGACCGGGGAGCTGTTTTTT. It translates to CASSLPTGMTGELFF. This sequence joins TRBV28 and TRBJ2-2; D is possibly TRBD1 (6 bases). Germline V lookup: CDR1 MDHEN, CDR2 SYDVKM. The germline V and J ends were trimmed by 2 bases and 5 bases, with 12 bases remaining between them. This CDR3 has 15 residues.

V and J are TRBV12-3 or TRBV12-4 and TRBJ2-3; 13 bases map to TRBD2. V dropped 6 bases and J dropped 4; count of bases not matched to a gene: 4. The CDR3 is made up of 15 amino acids. The CDR3 nucleotides are TGTGCCAGCAGGTGGACTAGCGGGGGATCAGATACGCAGTATTTT. Encoded protein: CASRWTSGGSDTQYF.

The V gene is TRBV3-1, the J gene TRBJ2-2; D unresolved. Germline assignment: CDR1 LGHDT and CDR2 YNNKEL (reference sequence). V lost 1 base, J lost 7 bases, and 7 bases lay in between. This CDR3 is built from 13 residues. CDR3 sequence (DNA): TGTGCCAGCAGCCAAGGCTTGGTCGGGGAGCTGTTTTTT. Translating gives CASSQGLVGELFF.

The V call is TRBV19, the J call TRBJ1-2, with 8 nucleotides matching TRBD1. Germline V gene sequence: CDR1 LNHDA, CDR2 SQIVND (reference sequence). The trim removed 9 bases at V and 4 bases at J, leaving 7 bases unmatched. The CDR3 runs to 13 residues. CDR3 sequence (DNA): TGTGCCAGCACCGACAGGGGTGGCTATGGCTACACCTTC. It encodes CASTDRGGYGYTF.

This clonotype was picked up a small number of times. This chain links TRBV10-3 with TRBJ2-1; D not resolved. Trimming removed 5 bases at V and 1 base at J, with 12 bases between. Germline V gene lookup returns CDR1 ENHRY and CDR2 SYGVKD. The CDR3 sequence is 15 residues long. CDR3 in DNA: TGTGCCATCAGTCCCACGGCATCTTCCTACAATGAGCAGTTCTTC. It translates to CAISPTASSYNEQFF.

This chain connects TRBV11-2 to TRBJ2-2, with 9 bases aligning to TRBD1. V gave up 5 bases and J gave up 6 bases; unmatched junction bases: 10. The CDR3 loop spans 16 amino acids. Germline V gene data show CDR1 as SGHAT and CDR2 as FQNNGV. The CDR3 protein is CASSGQGTGYPGELFF. In DNA, the CDR3 is TGTGCCAGCAGCGGGCAGGGGACAGGGTACCCCGGGGAGCTGTTTTTT.

The chain links TRBV20-1 to TRBJ2-1, with 9 positions matching TRBD2. The CDR3 loop spans 15 amino acids. The germline CDR1 and CDR2 sequences are DFQATT and SNEGSKA (reference sequence). V shed 6 bases and J 0 bases; nucleotides not matched to a gene: 6. The DNA of the CDR3 is TGCAGTGCGAGCTTAGCGGGGGTCTCCTACAATGAGCAGTTCTTC. Translating it yields CSASLAGVSYNEQFF.

This clonotype was picked up a small number of times. The chain couples TRBV12-3 or TRBV12-4 to TRBJ2-6; the D is unclear. This CDR3 region has 12 residues. V was shortened by 3 bases and J by 11 bases, with 8 bases between the two germline ends. The CDR3 DNA reads TGTGCCAGCAGTTTTTTTCCGTACGTCCTGACTTTC. Its protein product is CASSFFPYVLTF.

V gene TRBV12-3 or TRBV12-4 combines with J gene TRBJ2-7; D is undetermined. V was shortened by 0 bases and J by 6 bases, with 12 bases between the two germline ends. There are 14 residues in the CDR3. The DNA of the CDR3 is TGTGCCAGCAGTTTAGCAGGGTTGCCGATCGAGCAGTACTTC. The encoded protein is CASSLAGLPIEQYF.

This clonotype was seen a few times. This chain links TRBV7-9 with TRBJ1-5, with D unclear. This CDR3 spans 13 amino acids. Germline V lookup: CDR1 SEHNR, CDR2 FQNEAQ (reference sequence). Trimming removed 4 bases at V and 6 bases at J, with 10 bases between. The CDR3 DNA reads as TGTGCCAGCAGCTCTCACCCCTTTCAGCCCCAGCATTTT. Translated: CASSSHPFQPQHF.

The J gene is TRBJ1-1, the V gene TRBV12-3 or TRBV12-4; D is possibly TRBD1 (5 bases). The ends were cut back, 2 bases at V and 4 bases at J, with 17 bases in the middle. The CDR3 covers 16 residues. The CDR3 DNA is TGTGCCAGCAGTTTACGGAGGACCGGTAGGGGCACTGAAGCTTTCTTT. Translation: CASSLRRTGRGTEAFF.

This clonotype has ten or more counts. The CDR3 DNA reads TGCGCCAGCAGCTTGAGGGGGCGGAACACTGAAGCTTTCTTT. It codes for CASSLRGRNTEAFF. V and J are TRBV5-1 and TRBJ1-1; 7 bases fit TRBD1. J was trimmed by 1 base and V by 1 base; bases with no gene match: 1. This CDR3 contains 14 residues. Germline V gene data show CDR1 as SGHRS and CDR2 as YFSETQ.

V and J are TRBV7-2 and TRBJ2-3; TRBD2 aligns across 8 bases. The CDR3 runs to 16 residues. V lost 5 bases to trimming and J lost 1 base; unmatched junction nucleotides: 8. Germline loops: CDR1 SGHTA, CDR2 FQGNSA. The CDR3 region has the DNA TGTGCCAGCAGCCATTACGGGACTAGTGGCACAGATACGCAGTATTTT. Residues: CASSHYGTSGTDTQYF.

There are a few counts of this clonotype. This rearrangement joins TRBV7-2 to TRBJ2-3; possible D gene TRBD2, 6 bases. This CDR3 is built from 15 residues. Germline CDR1 and CDR2: SGHTA and FQGNSA. Trimming took 4 bases from V and 1 from J, leaving 12 bases between them. The CDR3 nucleotides read TGTGCCAGCAGCTCCTACTCGGGGGGCACAGATACGCAGTATTTT. It codes for CASSSYSGGTDTQYF. The full variable domain, in which reference TRBV7-2 and TRBJ2-3 provide the parts outside the CDR3, is GAGVSQSPSNKVTEKGKDVELRCDPISGHTALYWYRQSLGQGLEFLIYFQGNSAPDKSGLPSDRFSAERTGGSVSTLTIQRTQQEDSAVYLCASSSYSGGTDTQYFGPGTRLTVL.

The CDR3 reads CASSLDQGRLHYEQYF. The CDR3, as DNA: TGTGCCAGCAGCTTAGATCAGGGCAGACTTCACTACGAGCAGTACTTC. The chain couples TRBV11-2 to TRBJ2-7, with D perhaps matching TRBD1 (5 bases). Germline CDR1 reads SGHAT; CDR2 reads FQNNGV. V was trimmed by 0 bases and J by 3 bases, leaving 15 bases between them. CDR3 length: 16 amino acids.

As regards this clonotype: The junction shows a germline mismatch at one end, possibly a read error. The chain is built from TRBV19 and TRBJ2-7; D tentatively reads TRBD1 or TRBD2 (5 bases each). Germline-derived CDR1 and CDR2 are LNHDA and SQIVND (reference sequence). This CDR3 has 13 residues. The CDR3, as DNA: TGTGCCAGTAGTGTAGGACGGGGCTACGAGCTGTACTTC. It codes for CASSVGRGYELYF.

The rearrangement uses TRBV18 and TRBJ2-5; 7 nucleotides match TRBD1. Germline V gives CDR1 KGHSH, CDR2 LQKENI. The CDR3 is 13 amino acids. The junction had 3 bases not matched to a gene; V was cut back by 3 bases and J by 5 bases. DNA of the CDR3: TGTGCCAGCTCACCGACAGGGAAGGAGACCCAGTACTTC. This sequence encodes CASSPTGKETQYF.

The V gene is TRBV7-8, the J gene TRBJ2-3, with D perhaps matching TRBD2 (6 bases). This CDR3 is built from 15 residues. Germline CDR1 is SGHVS and CDR2 is FQNEAQ. Trimming left V 6 bases short and J 2 bases short, with 15 bases between. The CDR3 DNA reads as TGTGCCAGCAGTAACCGGGACTTCCTCACAGATACGCAGTATTTT. Protein: CASSNRDFLTDTQYF.

The chain combines TRBV5-5 with TRBJ1-2; no clear D. Germline values: CDR1 SGHKS, CDR2 YYEKEE (reference sequence). The CDR3 spans 15 residues. Trimming stripped 1 base from V and 5 bases from J, with 15 bases between. CDR3 nucleotide sequence: TGTGCCAGCAGCTTGATATTCGGTTTAGGGTATGGCTACACCTTC. Protein: CASSLIFGLGYGYTF.

The chain couples TRBV7-9 to TRBJ2-2; the D is unclear. The CDR3 has 13 residues. Germline CDR1 and CDR2: SEHNR and FQNEAQ (reference sequence). The germline V and J ends were trimmed by 7 bases and 3 bases, with 9 bases remaining between them. In DNA, the CDR3 is TGTGCCAGCACCCCAGTCGACACCGGGGAGCTGTTTTTT. Translated: CASTPVDTGELFF.

The rearrangement joins TRBV19 to TRBJ2-3; 9 bases agree with TRBD2. From germline, CDR1 is LNHDA and CDR2 SQIVND (reference sequence). The CDR3 sequence is 16 residues long. V shed 10 bases, J shed 6 bases, and the junction held 17 bases outside the gene matches. CDR3 in amino acids: CATKKERRGGLDTQYF. The CDR3 nucleotides read TGTGCCACTAAAAAGGAGAGGCGGGGGGGCCTGGATACGCAGTATTTT.

This clonotype turned up a few times. The chain combines TRBV7-6 with TRBJ1-5, with a tentative D call TRBD1 (6 bases). The CDR3 loop spans 14 amino acids. CDR1 and CDR2 (germline): SGHVS, FNYEAQ. Trimming pared 5 bases from V and 5 bases from J, leaving 13 bases between. The CDR3 loop reads CASSLRGAHQPQHF. CDR3 DNA sequence: TGTGCCAGCAGCCTGAGGGGGGCCCATCAGCCCCAGCATTTT.

This clonotype was counted a few times. The V call is TRBV7-9, the J call TRBJ2-7; TRBD1 or TRBD2 may be the D gene (5 bases each). There are 14 residues in the CDR3. Trimming left V 4 bases short and J 4 bases short, with 14 bases between. Per the germline V gene, CDR1 is SEHNR and CDR2 is FQNEAQ (reference sequence). CDR3 nucleotide sequence: TGTGCCAGCAGCTCCCGGGACGGAGAATACGAGCAGTACTTC. Translation: CASSSRDGEYEQYF. Drawing the rest from reference TRBV7-9 and TRBJ2-7, the complete variable domain is DTGVSQNPRHKITKRGQNVTFRCDPISEHNRLYWYRQTLGQGPEFLTYFQNEAQLEKSRLLSDRFSAERPKGSFSTLEIQRTEQGDSAMYLCASSSRDGEYEQYFGPGTRLTVT.